These 6 T cell receptor beta chains originate from one sample sequenced in a study of neurological immune-mediated disorders. TCRdb re-derived calls from the 5' RACE reads in MiXCR, one entry per CDR3 protein. Among about 38,000 distinct CDR3 sequences, nearly 5% were seen once, and the ten largest hold 9% to 10%. The source material was CD4+ T cells from blood. The receptors were gathered from a man aged 18 to 30 in good health.

This clonotype was seen at least ten times. The gene calls are TRBV9 and TRBJ1-1, with TRBD1 matching 7 bases. CDR3 size: 14 residues. J was trimmed by 5 bases and V by 0 bases; bases with no gene match: 4. Germline CDR1 and CDR2: SGDLS and YYNGEE. CDR3 protein: CASSVAGGGTEAFF. The CDR3 bases are TGTGCCAGCAGCGTAGCAGGGGGGGGGACTGAAGCTTTCTTT. The full variable domain, with the rest looked up from reference TRBV9 and TRBJ1-1, is DSGVTQTPKHLITATGQRVTLRCSPRSGDLSVYWYQQSLDQGLQFLIQYYNGEERAKGNILERFSAQQFPDLHSELNLSSLELGDSALYFCASSVAGGGTEAFFGQGTRLTVV.

This clonotype came up many times. The chain joins TRBV7-2 to TRBJ1-2; D is undetermined. Per the germline V gene, CDR1 is SGHTA and CDR2 is FQGNSA. The CDR3 consists of 13 residues. The germline V and J ends were trimmed by 0 bases and 8 bases, with 10 bases remaining between them. CDR3 region: CASSLAGRGGYTF. CDR3 DNA sequence: TGTGCCAGCAGCTTAGCCGGCCGGGGAGGCTACACCTTC.

This clonotype appeared many times. This chain connects TRBV29-1 to TRBJ1-4; D is unclear. The CDR3 is 12 amino acids. V lost 4 bases and J lost 6, with 9 bases in between. The germline CDR1 and CDR2 sequences are SQVTM and ANQGSEA. The CDR3 here is CSVGADYEKLFF. CDR3 in DNA: TGCAGCGTTGGCGCGGACTATGAAAAACTGTTTTTT.

In this sample, this clonotype turned up many times. The chain employs TRBV4-1 and TRBJ2-2; D uncertain. Germline V gives CDR1 MGHRA, CDR2 YSYEKL. The CDR3 runs to 15 residues. The V end was cut by 1 base, the J end by 0 bases, with 6 bases between. The CDR3, as DNA: TGCGCCAGCAGCCAAGGGAGCGCGAACACCGGGGAGCTGTTTTTT. This encodes CASSQGSANTGELFF.

This clonotype came up many times. The chain joins TRBV20-1 to TRBJ2-7; D is undetermined. The V gene's germline CDR1 is DFQATT and CDR2 SNEGSKA (reference sequence). Trimming left V 4 bases short and J 2 bases short, with 6 bases between. This CDR3 comprises 11 residues. CDR3 nucleotide sequence: TGCAGTGCTATCCGGGCCTACGAGCAGTACTTC. It yields the protein CSAIRAYEQYF.

This clonotype was observed many times. The V gene is TRBV6-2 or TRBV6-3, the J gene TRBJ2-5; D is unclear. CDR1 and CDR2 (germline): MNHEY, SVGEGT. The germline V and J ends were trimmed by 4 bases and 6 bases, with 12 bases remaining between them. The CDR3 contains 13 residues. The CDR3 spells CASSWSFDKTQYF. In nucleotides, the CDR3 is TGTGCCAGCAGTTGGTCGTTCGACAAGACCCAGTACTTC.